This T cell receptor beta chain was identified during a study of cytomegalovirus exposure and HLA in healthy donors. Study in general: Genotyping of 300 to 450 donors showed that 80% to 85% belonged to the Caucasian-associated ancestry cluster. Study findings and constraints: Reports state that TCR beta sequences accurately predicted most subjects' HLA-A and HLA-B alleles.

A few counts support this clone. Its antigen is unidentified. The PCR employed 60 Vbeta primers together with 13 Jbeta primers. Data came from immunoSEQ multiplex PCR; TCRdb stores just in-frame clones and leaves some out. The sample yields some 180,000 clones, approximately 12% seen once. The receptor comes from a man aged 45-65 years in good health and CMV-seropositive. The sequencing input was PBMCs.

CDR3 in amino acids: CASSLGGLAGGETQYF. Written as DNA, the CDR3 is TGCGCCAGCAGCTTGGGAGGACTAGCGGGGGGAGAGACCCAGTACTTC. The J gene is TRBJ2-5, the V gene TRBV5-1; 14 bases are shared with TRBD2. This CDR3 has 16 residues. Germline assignment: CDR1 SGHRS and CDR2 YFSETQ. V shed 0 bases, J shed 4 bases, and the junction held 2 bases outside the gene matches.